A selection of T cell receptor beta chains follows, all from one sample in a study of blood T cell repertoires in COVID-19. Generated by immunoSEQ multiplex PCR, the TCRdb table keeps only in-frame clones and is missing some. The sample lists roughly 120,000 clones; less than 75% were seen once. Sample: peripheral blood. Receptors were obtained from a woman in her sixties with acute or convalescent COVID-19. Both conserved end residues are trimmed from each CDR3.

CDR3 | J | V
ASSPGQDTEAF | TRBJ1-1 | TRBV18
ASSLGRRGDGTDTQY | TRBJ2-3 | TRBV7-9
ASSLARSGSTEAF | TRBJ1-1 | TRBV7-9
ASSPRDRVNEQF | TRBJ2-1 | TRBV19
ASSRASRDYGYT | TRBJ1-2 | TRBV14
ASSFDRFGAF | TRBJ1-1 | TRBV28
SARGQDNQPQH | TRBJ1-5 | TRBV29-1
ASSVHRGPNEKLF | TRBJ1-4 | TRBV9
ATSRDRINTEAF | TRBJ1-1 | TRBV15
ATSRGITTSGETQY | TRBJ2-5 | TRBV15
ASSLTSGGAFYNEQF | TRBJ2-1 | TRBV7-2
SASGNGELF | TRBJ2-2 | TRBV20-1
ASSSSPGLAGGPPDTQY | TRBJ2-3 | TRBV5-4
ASYRTGRDQPQH | TRBJ1-5 | TRBV6-5